What follows describes a single T cell receptor beta chain. The antigen is undetermined. The CDR3 runs 12 residues. Trimming took off 2 bases at V and 4 bases at J, with 8 bases between the two ends. CDR1 is DFQATT, CDR2 SNEGSKA, per germline (reference sequence). Amplification by 5'RACE using constant-segment primers produced TCR alpha and TCR beta cDNA libraries that carried sample barcodes and UMIs. Each CDR3 protein gets one entry after TCRdb re-called the 5' RACE reads with MiXCR. This sample carries about 320,000 distinct CDR3 sequences, more than 13% of them seen once, and the ten largest clones take 21%. This specimen belongs to a study of T-cell memory formation after mild COVID-19. Overall study: Largely, the TCR clusters proved donor specific.

Findings of the study overall: Some clones that responded were present in memory (sampled pre-infection), which suggests cross-reactive memory joined. A second wave expanding day 15 to 37 was CD4+-biased; contracting clones were balanced.

Sequencing used PBMCs or a T cell subset sorted from them (not recorded which). The receptor's source is a young man who had mild COVID-19 (a few samples of this study predate the infection). Cell type and time point are not known. The chain combines TRBV20-1 with TRBJ2-5; D remains ambiguous. The CDR3 DNA sequence: TGCAGTGCTAGAACGTTACGAGAGACCCAGTACTTC. Translation: CSARTLRETQYF.